This passage covers 14 T cell receptor beta chains from one sample sequenced in a study of T cell responses to AZD1222 COVID-19 vaccine. The data were produced by immunoSEQ multiplex PCR, yet TCRdb's version contains in-frame clones alone and is incomplete. The sample comprises under 200,000 clones, about 93% of which are singletons, and about 0.6% rests with the top ten. Sequenced material: peripheral blood, taken on day 0 of AZD1222 vaccination. All receptors derive from an adult in good health.

This chain joins TRBV3-1 (or the pseudogene TRBV3-2) and TRBJ1-2; D uncertain. CDR3 length: 14 amino acids. The germline gives CDR1 LGHDT, CDR2 YNNKEL (reference sequence). Trimming took off 1 base at V and 4 bases at J, with 10 bases between the two ends. The CDR3 DNA reads as TGTGCCAGCAGCCAAGGTACGCCGATCTATGGCTACACCTTC. As protein: CASSQGTPIYGYTF.

The chain uses TRBV28 and TRBJ2-3; D is undetermined. V dropped 5 bases and J dropped 7 bases, with 10 bases sitting between them. Per germline, CDR1 MDHEN and CDR2 SYDVKM. CDR3 length equals 12 residues. CDR3 coding DNA: TGTGCCAGCAGTCCCCGGGCGAATACGCAGTATTTT. It yields the protein CASSPRANTQYF.

The chain carries TRBV30 and TRBJ2-2, with D perhaps TRBD1 (5 bases). The CDR3 is made up of 14 amino acids. Germline V gene sequence: CDR1 GTSNPN, CDR2 SVGIG (reference sequence). V was trimmed by 4 bases and J by 7 bases, leaving 16 bases between them. The CDR3 is CAWNQGRNIGELFF. As DNA, the CDR3 is TGTGCCTGGAATCAGGGTAGGAATATCGGGGAGCTGTTTTTT.

The chain has TRBV7-9 and TRBJ2-7; tentative D call: TRBD1 (5 bases). V lost 8 bases to trimming and J lost 0 bases, with 8 bases between them. CDR1 and CDR2 from the germline V gene are SEHNR and FQNEAQ (reference sequence). The CDR3 runs to 12 residues. The CDR3 loop is CASGHNSYEQYF. The CDR3 nucleotides are TGTGCCAGCGGACACAACTCCTACGAGCAGTACTTC.

The V gene is TRBV7-9, the J gene TRBJ2-3, with a possible D match to TRBD2 (6 bases). Between the trimmed V and J ends, which lost 2 bases and 4 bases, there was a span of 13 bases. In germline, CDR1 is SEHNR, CDR2 FQNEAQ (reference sequence). The CDR3 sequence is 15 residues long. CDR3 sequence: CASSLLTGVADTQYF. CDR3 DNA sequence: TGTGCCAGCAGCTTATTGACGGGAGTGGCAGATACGCAGTATTTT.

The V gene is TRBV28, the J gene TRBJ1-1; D unresolved. The germline CDR1 and CDR2 sequences are MDHEN and SYDVKM. The CDR3 extends over 17 amino acids. Trimming pared 7 bases from V and 1 base from J, leaving 22 bases between. CDR3 in DNA: TGTGCCAGCATTACCGGGAGAATAGTGGGGAAGAACACTGAAGCTTTCTTT. Translation gives CASITGRIVGKNTEAFF.

This chain links TRBV12-2 with TRBJ2-1; the table gives TRBD2 as D, unverified against the DNA. TRBV12-2 is classified as a pseudogene. The CDR3 length is 11 residues. This chain's CDR3 is CASRFQAVGFF. The CDR3 DNA reads TGTGCAAGTCGCTTCCAAGCGGTTGGGTTCTTC.

The chain employs TRBV9 and TRBJ1-2, with no clear D. V was shortened by 4 bases and J by 2 bases, with 15 bases between the two germline ends. Germline V gives CDR1 SGDLS, CDR2 YYNGEE. The CDR3 spans 15 residues. The CDR3 sequence: CASSLRPDPNYGYTF. For the CDR3, the DNA is TGTGCCAGCAGCCTAAGACCGGACCCGAACTATGGCTACACCTTC.

CDR3 sequence: CASSSNEGEQYF. In nucleotides, the CDR3 is TGTGCCAGCAGTTCGAACGAAGGAGAGCAGTACTTC. V and J are TRBV2 and TRBJ2-7; D remains ambiguous. Germline CDR1 is SNHLY and CDR2 is FYNNEI. Trimming removed 5 bases at V and 7 bases at J, with 12 bases between. This CDR3 is built from 12 residues.

On this clone: Germline and junction disagree at one end, which may indicate a read error. In nucleotides, the CDR3 is TGTGCCAGCAGCTTAGACGTCCACCCCTCCCACTTT. As protein: CASSLDVHPSHF. The chain has TRBV12-3 or TRBV12-4 and TRBJ1-6; D gene uncertain. The CDR3 extends over 12 amino acids.

V usage is TRBV2 and J usage is TRBJ1-2; D not resolved. The CDR3 is made up of 14 amino acids. CDR1 SNHLY and CDR2 FYNNEI come from the germline V gene. Between the trimmed V and J ends, which lost 9 bases and 6 bases, there was a span of 20 bases. Written as DNA, the CDR3 is TGTGCCAGTAAGGATAGTTTGGCGCAGAATGGCTACACCTTC. Its translation: CASKDSLAQNGYTF.

This chain connects TRBV5-6 to TRBJ2-1, with no clear D. Germline CDR1 reads SGHDT; CDR2 reads YYEEEE. The CDR3 length is 15 residues. V was shortened by 1 base and J by 7 bases, with 15 bases between the two germline ends. The CDR3 DNA sequence: TGTGCCAGCAGCTTGCCCTCAGGACCACTAAATGAGCAGTTCTTC. Its protein is CASSLPSGPLNEQFF.

The gene calls are TRBV6-6 and TRBJ1-1; 9 bases fit TRBD1. V lost 5 bases and J lost 4; bases outside the gene matches: 11. The CDR3 runs to 16 residues. Germline V lookup: CDR1 MNHNY, CDR2 SVGAGI (reference sequence). CDR3 sequence (DNA): TGTGCCAGCAGTCCGCCCCGGACAGGGGTCCGCACTGAAGCTTTCTTT. It translates to CASSPPRTGVRTEAFF.

The chain couples TRBV7-9 to TRBJ1-1; TRBD1 might be the D (6 bases). The CDR3 is 12 amino acids. Trimming took off 5 bases at V and 8 bases at J, with 12 bases between the two ends. CDR1 is SEHNR, CDR2 FQNEAQ, per germline (reference sequence). CDR3 bases: TGTGCCAGCAGCCGGACAGACTCCGAAGCTTTCTTT. This gives the protein CASSRTDSEAFF.